These 25 T cell receptor beta chains were sequenced from one sample in a study of shared clonotypes between healthy human individuals (dated by TCRdb to 2018 to 2020). Library preparation was by the immunoSEQ multiplex PCR assay. Here the immuneACCESS table is served through TCRdb, limited to in-frame sequences with V and J called. Missing clones are a known gap in these copies; in checked studies unresolved V genes cover under half, and the rest lacks a known reason. The sample yields approximately 1.4 million clones; approximately 98% were counted once. The top ten clonotypes cover around 0.47% of the sample. Sequencing used naive CD4+ T cells sorted from blood. The intended sense of this specimen's cell subset or site label: CD45RA+ positively selected. The origin of the receptors is a man younger than 45 in good health.

The chain carries TRBV11-3 and TRBJ2-6; D might be TRBD2 (6 bases). The CDR3 is made up of 14 amino acids. Per germline, CDR1 SGHNT and CDR2 YENEEA. Trimming removed 5 bases at V and 4 bases at J, with 9 bases between. CDR3 nucleotides: TGTGCCAGCAGCGCGGGATCCGGGGCCAACGTCCTGACTTTC. It specifies CASSAGSGANVLTF.

The rearrangement joins TRBV7-9 to TRBJ2-1; 7 nucleotides match TRBD2. Germline CDR1 is SEHNR and CDR2 is FQNEAQ (reference sequence). The CDR3 is made up of 16 amino acids. Trimming removed 4 bases from V and 12 bases from J; junction bases left unmatched: 18. The CDR3: CASSSPPGGSRVGQFF. The CDR3 DNA is TGTGCCAGCAGCTCCCCCCCCGGCGGGAGTCGAGTCGGGCAGTTCTTC.

V gene TRBV4-1 combines with J gene TRBJ2-1, with D perhaps being TRBD1 or TRBD2 (5 bases each). Looked up from germline, CDR1 is MGHRA and CDR2 is YSYEKL. The V and J ends lost 1 base and 4 bases respectively, with 8 bases between them. CDR3 size: 14 residues. The CDR3 sequence: CASSQAGQYNEQFF. Here the CDR3 DNA reads TGCGCCAGCAGCCAAGCGGGGCAGTACAATGAGCAGTTCTTC.

This chain uses TRBV27 with TRBJ2-7; D might be TRBD1 or TRBD2, each matching 6 bases. Germline-derived CDR1 and CDR2 are MNHEY and SMNVEV (reference sequence). The CDR3 is 14 residues long. V was trimmed by 6 bases and J by 4 bases, leaving 16 bases between them. For the CDR3, the DNA is TGTGCCAGCAGGCCATCGGGGGCCCCTTACGAGCAGTACTTC. Its protein is CASRPSGAPYEQYF.

The chain is built from TRBV18 and TRBJ2-2, with 8 bases aligning to TRBD1. CDR3 length: 15 residues. The trim removed 3 bases at V and 9 bases at J, leaving 9 bases unmatched. Germline V gene sequence: CDR1 KGHSH, CDR2 LQKENI. In DNA form, the CDR3 reads TGTGCCAGCTCACCCGAGACAGGGGCTAGATGGGAGCTGTTTTTT. It translates to CASSPETGARWELFF.

CDR3 protein: CASSLLGQGDIQYF. For the CDR3, the DNA is TGTGCCAGCAGTTTATTAGGTCAGGGTGACATTCAGTACTTC. V gene TRBV27 combines with J gene TRBJ2-4; the D gene is possibly TRBD1 (5 bases). The V gene's germline CDR1 is MNHEY and CDR2 SMNVEV (reference sequence). The CDR3 length is 14 residues. V was clipped by 1 base and J by 8 bases, with 12 bases between them.

The chain has TRBV6-5 and TRBJ2-3; the match to TRBD1 covers 9 bases. In germline, CDR1 is MNHEY, CDR2 SVGAGI. With 1 base clipped from V and 2 bases from J, the junction kept 4 bases outside the gene matches. This CDR3 has 16 amino acids. The CDR3 DNA follows: TGTGCCAGCAGTTACTTTGGGACAGGGCCCACAGATACGCAGTATTTT. Its translation: CASSYFGTGPTDTQYF.

In regard to this clone: This same CDR3 is encoded by further DNA sequences in the sample. The chain is built from TRBV18 and TRBJ2-5, with D unresolved. The CDR3 is 13 amino acids. The germline CDR1 and CDR2 sequences are KGHSH and LQKENI. Trimming cost V 0 bases and J 3 bases, with 5 bases left between them. CDR3 residues: CASSPPGEETQYF. The CDR3 bases are TGTGCCAGCTCACCACCCGGTGAAGAGACCCAGTACTTC.

The rearrangement joins TRBV18 to TRBJ1-4; perhaps TRBD1 as D (6 bases). This CDR3 contains 16 residues. V lost 4 bases to trimming and J lost 1 base, with 13 bases between them. Germline V gives CDR1 KGHSH, CDR2 LQKENI. The DNA for the CDR3 is TGTGCCAGCTCACACGGGACACCTCAAACTAATGAAAAACTGTTTTTT. Translated: CASSHGTPQTNEKLFF.

The V call is TRBV7-9, the J call TRBJ1-1; no firm D call. Germline lookup yields CDR1 SEHNR and CDR2 FQNEAQ (reference sequence). V was clipped by 3 bases and J by 13 bases, with 12 bases between them. This CDR3 has 11 residues. CDR3 amino acids: CASSFGGILFF. The CDR3 DNA reads as TGTGCCAGCAGCTTCGGCGGAATACTTTTCTTT. Based on the CDR3 plus reference TRBV7-9 and TRBJ1-1, the full variable domain is DTGVSQNPRHKITKRGQNVTFRCDPISEHNRLYWYRQTLGQGPEFLTYFQNEAQLEKSRLLSDRFSAERPKGSFSTLEIQRTEQGDSAMYLCASSFGGILFFGQGTRLTVV.

This rearrangement joins TRBV19 to TRBJ2-2; 8 nucleotides align to TRBD2. The CDR3 length is 17 residues. V was clipped by 9 bases and J by 1 base; unmatched bases: 13. The germline V gene has CDR1 LNHDA and CDR2 SQIVND (reference sequence). The chain's CDR3 is CARARRREGLNTGELFF. CDR3 DNA: TGTGCCAGAGCCCGGCGCCGGGAGGGCCTGAACACCGGGGAGCTGTTTTTT.

The V gene is TRBV5-1, the J gene TRBJ2-1; 9 nucleotides match TRBD1. There are 16 residues in the CDR3. V gave up 6 bases and J gave up 10 bases; unmatched junction bases: 17. Germline-derived CDR1 and CDR2 are SGHRS and YFSETQ. The CDR3 sequence: CASTQASGQGIVEQFF. The CDR3 DNA follows: TGCGCCAGCACCCAGGCATCGGGACAGGGTATCGTGGAGCAGTTCTTC.

The V gene is TRBV25-1, the J gene TRBJ2-1, with D perhaps matching TRBD1 (5 bases). CDR1 is MGHDK and CDR2 is SYGVNS in the germline V gene. This CDR3 is built from 15 residues. Between the trimmed V and J ends, which lost 0 bases and 2 bases, there was a span of 8 bases. The CDR3 reads CASSEYTGPYNEQFF. The CDR3 DNA reads as TGTGCCAGCAGTGAATATACAGGACCCTACAATGAGCAGTTCTTC.

The V gene is TRBV5-5, the J gene TRBJ2-1; D remains unclear. This CDR3 is 13 amino acids long. The germline V and J ends were trimmed by 2 bases and 7 bases, with 10 bases remaining between them. In germline, CDR1 is SGHKS, CDR2 YYEKEE (reference sequence). The CDR3 here is CASSLSPTNEQFF. The CDR3 coding sequence is TGTGCCAGCAGCTTATCTCCCACTAATGAGCAGTTCTTC.

The genes are TRBV7-8 and TRBJ2-5; 7 bases line up with TRBD1. Germline loops: CDR1 SGHVS, CDR2 FQNEAQ. The CDR3 totals 16 residues. The junction had 16 bases not matched to a gene; V was cut back by 8 bases and J by 4 bases. The CDR3, as DNA: TGTGCCAGCGGAGGCAAAAGACAGGGTCTGCGAGAGACCCAGTACTTC. It codes for CASGGKRQGLRETQYF.

The V gene is TRBV28, the J gene TRBJ2-6, with D perhaps matching TRBD1 (5 bases). Per the germline V gene, CDR1 is MDHEN and CDR2 is SYDVKM. With 2 bases removed from V and 1 base from J, the gap between germline ends came to 6 bases. The CDR3 runs to 15 residues. CDR3 sequence: CASSLGASGANVLTF. The DNA for the CDR3 is TGTGCCAGCAGTTTAGGGGCTTCTGGGGCCAACGTCCTGACTTTC.

The chain joins TRBV5-1 to TRBJ2-7; 8 bases are shared with TRBD1. V lost 2 bases to trimming and J lost 6 bases; unmatched junction nucleotides: 7. There are 14 residues in the CDR3. Per germline, CDR1 SGHRS and CDR2 YFSETQ. For the CDR3, the DNA is TGCGCCAGCAGCTTAAGCCAGGGGGCTTTCGAGCAGTACTTC. Protein sequence: CASSLSQGAFEQYF.

This chain links TRBV18 with TRBJ1-4; possible D gene TRBD1, 6 bases. The CDR3 contains 18 residues. V lost 2 bases, J lost 0 bases, and 16 bases lay in between. Germline V gene sequence: CDR1 KGHSH, CDR2 LQKENI. The chain's CDR3 is CASSPLQGNVATNEKLFF. CDR3 bases: TGTGCCAGCTCACCATTACAGGGTAACGTTGCAACTAATGAAAAACTGTTTTTT.

The chain combines TRBV29-1 with TRBJ2-3; 7 bases are shared with TRBD1. From germline, CDR1 is SQVTM and CDR2 ANQGSEA. The CDR3 sequence is 15 residues long. Losses at the gene ends were 7 bases for V and 4 bases for J; bases not matched to a gene: 14. This chain's CDR3 is CSAGKQGKGSDTQYF. The CDR3 nucleotides are TGCAGCGCGGGGAAACAGGGGAAGGGCTCAGATACGCAGTATTTT.

CDR3 residues: CSVFRGWGAEAFF. The CDR3 DNA reads as TGCAGCGTTTTCAGGGGATGGGGCGCTGAAGCTTTCTTT. The genes are TRBV29-1 and TRBJ1-1; the D gene is possibly TRBD1 (6 bases). The V gene lost 5 bases and the J gene lost 6 bases, with 16 bases spanning the gap. The CDR3 sequence is 13 residues long. Germline V lookup: CDR1 SQVTM, CDR2 ANQGSEA.

This chain connects TRBV5-1 to TRBJ2-7; D possibly uses TRBD1 or TRBD2 (5 bases each). Trimming left V 4 bases short and J 6 bases short, with 11 bases between. There are 12 residues in the CDR3. Germline values: CDR1 SGHRS, CDR2 YFSETQ. In DNA form, the CDR3 reads TGCGCCAGCAGCCCGAGGGGTGGCGAGCAGTACTTC. Translation: CASSPRGGEQYF.

Details on this clone: The same CDR3 also results from other DNA sequences found in this sample. The CDR3 coding sequence is TGCAGCGTCCAGGGAAATGGCTACACCTTC. Amino acid sequence: CSVQGNGYTF. This sequence joins TRBV29-1 and TRBJ1-2; a weak D match, TRBD1 (5 bases). This CDR3 comprises 10 residues. V dropped 6 bases and J dropped 6 bases, with 8 bases sitting between them. Germline values: CDR1 SQVTM, CDR2 ANQGSEA.

This chain links TRBV6-5 with TRBJ1-3; a weak D match, TRBD1 (5 bases). V was clipped by 6 bases and J by 0 bases, with 9 bases between them. Per the germline V gene, CDR1 is MNHEY and CDR2 is SVGAGI. The CDR3 is 14 amino acids. The CDR3 sequence is CASSTGFSGNTIYF. In nucleotides, the CDR3 is TGTGCCAGCAGCACAGGTTTCTCTGGAAACACCATATATTTT.

The chain combines TRBV7-3 with TRBJ2-1; 10 positions agree with TRBD2. The germline CDR1 and CDR2 sequences are SGHTA and FQGTGA. The CDR3 is 15 residues long. The V segment lost 5 bases and the J segment 7 bases; nucleotides outside the gene matches: 8. DNA of the CDR3: TGTGCCAGCAGCCACTCTAGCGGGAGACGGAATGAGCAGTTCTTC. Its protein is CASSHSSGRRNEQFF.

The chain couples TRBV2 to TRBJ2-1; TRBD2 matches at 8 bases. The CDR3 consists of 14 residues. The germline V gene has CDR1 SNHLY and CDR2 FYNNEI. V shed 8 bases and J 8 bases; nucleotides not matched to a gene: 11. The CDR3 coding sequence is TGTGCCAGCGTGAGGTTTGGACTAGCCGATGAGCAGTTCTTC. This codes for CASVRFGLADEQFF.